The table lists the clone carrying this T cell receptor (beta chain) with a few counts. What it recognizes is unknown. Germline V gene data show CDR1 as ENHRY and CDR2 as SYGVKD. V was pared by 8 bases and J by 0 bases, with 25 bases between. This CDR3 is built from 19 residues. The data are from a study of beta chain features in type 1 diabetes. Study-level findings and limits: In every one of the four CD4+ subsets, TCRB CDR3s were moderately but significantly shorter in Type 1 diabetes patients.

Sequenced material consisted of expressed TCRB transcripts (all of the isolated RNA was reverse transcribed). Method: immunoSEQ multiplex PCR; TCRdb's copy keeps in-frame clones and lacks some. The data contain over 650,000 clones, around 15% of them singletons. The clonotype originates from a man between 18 and 29 years old with type 1 diabetes. The sample taken for sequencing was naive CD4+ T cells from blood. The V call is TRBV10-3, the J call TRBJ1-4, with unresolved D. This CDR3 is CAISESEVVLRPTNEKLFF. CDR3 nucleotides: TGTGCCATCTCCGAGTCGGAGGTGGTTTTGCGGCCAACTAATGAAAAACTGTTTTTT.